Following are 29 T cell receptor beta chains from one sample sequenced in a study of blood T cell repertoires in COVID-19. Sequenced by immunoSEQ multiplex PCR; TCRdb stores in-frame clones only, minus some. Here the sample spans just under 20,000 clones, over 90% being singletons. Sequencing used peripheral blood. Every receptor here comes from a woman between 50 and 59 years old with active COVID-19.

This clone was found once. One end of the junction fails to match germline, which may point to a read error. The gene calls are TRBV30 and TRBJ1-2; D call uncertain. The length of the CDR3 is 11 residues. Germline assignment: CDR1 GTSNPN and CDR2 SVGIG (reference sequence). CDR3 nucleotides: TGTGCCTGGAGTAATAACTATGGCTATACCTTC. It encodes CAWSNNYGYTF.

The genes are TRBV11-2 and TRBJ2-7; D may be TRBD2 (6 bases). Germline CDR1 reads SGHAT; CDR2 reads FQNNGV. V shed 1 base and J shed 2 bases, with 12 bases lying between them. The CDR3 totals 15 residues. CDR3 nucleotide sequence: TGTGCCAGCAGCTTAGTTCGGCGGGACCCCTACGAGCAGTACTTC. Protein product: CASSLVRRDPYEQYF.

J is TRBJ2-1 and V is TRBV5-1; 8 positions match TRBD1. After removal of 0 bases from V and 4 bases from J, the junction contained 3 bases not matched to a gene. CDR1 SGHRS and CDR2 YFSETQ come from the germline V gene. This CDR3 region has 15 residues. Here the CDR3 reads CASSLEGQEYNEQFF. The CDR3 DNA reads TGCGCCAGCAGCTTGGAGGGACAGGAGTACAATGAGCAGTTCTTC.

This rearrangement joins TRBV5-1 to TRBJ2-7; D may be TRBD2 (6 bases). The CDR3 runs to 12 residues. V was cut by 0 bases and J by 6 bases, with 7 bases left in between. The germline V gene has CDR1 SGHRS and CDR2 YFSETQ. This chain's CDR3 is CASSLAGGEQYF. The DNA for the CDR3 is TGCGCCAGCAGCTTGGCCGGGGGCGAGCAGTACTTC.

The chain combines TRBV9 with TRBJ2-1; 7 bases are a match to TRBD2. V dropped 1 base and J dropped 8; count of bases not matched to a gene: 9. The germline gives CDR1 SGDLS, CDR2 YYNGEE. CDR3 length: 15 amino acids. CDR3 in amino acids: CASSVREGISDEQFF. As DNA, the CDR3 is TGTGCCAGCAGCGTAAGGGAGGGGATTAGTGATGAGCAGTTCTTC.

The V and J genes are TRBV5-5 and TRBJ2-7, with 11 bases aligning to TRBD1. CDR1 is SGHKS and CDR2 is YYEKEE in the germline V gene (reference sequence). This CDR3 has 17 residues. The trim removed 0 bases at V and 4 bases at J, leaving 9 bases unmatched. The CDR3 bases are TGTGCCAGCAGCTTGGCCGCAGGGACAGGGGGTAGGTACGAGCAGTACTTC. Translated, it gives CASSLAAGTGGRYEQYF.

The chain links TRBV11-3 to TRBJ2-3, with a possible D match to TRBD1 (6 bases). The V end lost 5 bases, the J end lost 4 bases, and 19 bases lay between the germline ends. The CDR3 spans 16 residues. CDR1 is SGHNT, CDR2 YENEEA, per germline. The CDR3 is CASSQGLTGIADTQYF. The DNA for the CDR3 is TGTGCCAGCAGCCAAGGGCTTACAGGGATCGCAGATACGCAGTATTTT. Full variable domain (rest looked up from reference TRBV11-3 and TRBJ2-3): EAGVVQSPRYKIIEKKQPVAFWCNPISGHNTLYWYLQNLGQGPELLIRYENEEAVDDSQLPKDRFSAERLKGVDSTLKIQPAELGDSAVYLCASSQGLTGIADTQYFGPGTRLTVL.

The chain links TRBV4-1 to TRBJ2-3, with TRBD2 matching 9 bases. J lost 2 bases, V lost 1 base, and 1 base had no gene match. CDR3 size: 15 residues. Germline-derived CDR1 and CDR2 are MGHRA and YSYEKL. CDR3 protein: CASSQGTSVTDTQYF. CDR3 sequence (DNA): TGCGCCAGCAGCCAAGGGACTAGCGTCACAGATACGCAGTATTTT.

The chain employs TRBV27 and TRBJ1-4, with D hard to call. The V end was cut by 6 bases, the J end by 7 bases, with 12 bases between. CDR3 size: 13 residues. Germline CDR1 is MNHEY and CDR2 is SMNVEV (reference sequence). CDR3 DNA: TGTGCCAGCAGGCCCTGGAGCCTTGAAAAACTGTTTTTT. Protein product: CASRPWSLEKLFF.

The CDR3 sequence: CASSRNYQPQHF. DNA for the CDR3: TGTGCCAGCAGCCGAAACTATCAGCCCCAGCATTTT. The J gene is TRBJ1-5, the V gene TRBV28; D unclear. There are 12 residues in the CDR3. CDR1 and CDR2 (germline): MDHEN, SYDVKM. The V end was cut by 6 bases, the J end by 5 bases, with 8 bases between.

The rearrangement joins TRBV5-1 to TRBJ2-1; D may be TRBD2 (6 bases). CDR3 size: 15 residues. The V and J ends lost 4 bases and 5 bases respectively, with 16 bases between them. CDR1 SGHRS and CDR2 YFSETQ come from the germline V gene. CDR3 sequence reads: CASSQGVAANNEQFF. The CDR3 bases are TGCGCCAGCAGCCAGGGAGTAGCGGCCAACAATGAGCAGTTCTTC.

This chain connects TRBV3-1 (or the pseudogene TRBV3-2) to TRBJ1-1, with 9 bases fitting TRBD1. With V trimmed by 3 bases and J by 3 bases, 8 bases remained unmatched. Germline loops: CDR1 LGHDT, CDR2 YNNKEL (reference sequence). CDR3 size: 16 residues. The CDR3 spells CASSHPQGAGDTEAFF. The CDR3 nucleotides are TGTGCCAGCAGCCACCCACAGGGGGCTGGGGACACTGAAGCTTTCTTT.

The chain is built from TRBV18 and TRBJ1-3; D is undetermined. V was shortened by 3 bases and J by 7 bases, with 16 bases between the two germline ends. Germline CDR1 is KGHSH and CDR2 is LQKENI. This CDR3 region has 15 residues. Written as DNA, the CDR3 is TGTGCCAGCTCACCGAGGGTCGAAGGAGGTAACACCATATATTTT. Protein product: CASSPRVEGGNTIYF.

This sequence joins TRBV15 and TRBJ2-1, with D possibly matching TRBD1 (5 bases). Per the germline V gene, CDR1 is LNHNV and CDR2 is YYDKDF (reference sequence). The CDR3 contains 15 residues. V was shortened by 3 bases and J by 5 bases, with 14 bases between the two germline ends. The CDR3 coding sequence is TGTGCCACCAGCAGCTCAGGGTTTTCGGACAATGAGCAGTTCTTC. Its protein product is CATSSSGFSDNEQFF.

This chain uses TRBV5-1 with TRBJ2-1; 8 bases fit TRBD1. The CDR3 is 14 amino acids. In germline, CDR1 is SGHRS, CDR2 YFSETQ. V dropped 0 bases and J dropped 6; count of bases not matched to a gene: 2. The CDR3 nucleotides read TGCGCCAGCAGCTTGGGGACAGGGTCCAATGAGCAGTTCTTC. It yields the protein CASSLGTGSNEQFF.

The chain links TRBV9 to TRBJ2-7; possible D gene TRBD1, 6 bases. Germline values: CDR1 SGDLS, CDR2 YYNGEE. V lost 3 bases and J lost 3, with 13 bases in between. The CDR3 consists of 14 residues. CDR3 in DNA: TGTGCCAGCAGCGCCTCAGGGGTTAGCTACGAGCAGTACTTC. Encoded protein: CASSASGVSYEQYF.

The CDR3 DNA sequence: TGTGCCAGCAGTCCACTAGCGGGAGGCTCCTACGAGCAGTACTTC. Translating it yields CASSPLAGGSYEQYF. This sequence joins TRBV6-5 and TRBJ2-7; 12 nucleotides line up with TRBD2. This CDR3 has 15 residues. The germline V gene has CDR1 MNHEY and CDR2 SVGAGI. Losses at the gene ends were 5 bases for V and 0 bases for J; bases not matched to a gene: 2.

Written as DNA, the CDR3 is TGTGCCAGCAGCTCGGGACAGGGATTAACTAATGAAAAACTGTTTTTT. It yields the protein CASSSGQGLTNEKLFF. V and J are TRBV9 and TRBJ1-4; the match to TRBD1 covers 9 bases. The CDR3 covers 16 residues. CDR1 is SGDLS and CDR2 is YYNGEE in the germline V gene. V gave up 4 bases and J gave up 1 base; unmatched junction bases: 5.

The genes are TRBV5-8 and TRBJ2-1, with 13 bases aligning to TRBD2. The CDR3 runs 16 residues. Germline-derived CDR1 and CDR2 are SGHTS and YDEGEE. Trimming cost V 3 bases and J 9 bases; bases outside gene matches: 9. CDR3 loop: CASSSRLAGGPSEQFF. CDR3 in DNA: TGTGCCAGCAGCTCCAGACTAGCGGGAGGTCCCAGTGAGCAGTTCTTC.

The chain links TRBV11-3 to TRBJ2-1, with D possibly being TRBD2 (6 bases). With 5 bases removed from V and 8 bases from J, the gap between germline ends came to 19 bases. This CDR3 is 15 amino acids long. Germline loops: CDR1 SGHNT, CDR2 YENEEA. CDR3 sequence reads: CASSARDSLGDEQFF. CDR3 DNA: TGTGCCAGCAGCGCAAGGGACTCTTTAGGGGATGAGCAGTTCTTC. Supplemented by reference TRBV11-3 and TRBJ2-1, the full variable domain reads EAGVVQSPRYKIIEKKQPVAFWCNPISGHNTLYWYLQNLGQGPELLIRYENEEAVDDSQLPKDRFSAERLKGVDSTLKIQPAELGDSAVYLCASSARDSLGDEQFFGPGTRLTVL.

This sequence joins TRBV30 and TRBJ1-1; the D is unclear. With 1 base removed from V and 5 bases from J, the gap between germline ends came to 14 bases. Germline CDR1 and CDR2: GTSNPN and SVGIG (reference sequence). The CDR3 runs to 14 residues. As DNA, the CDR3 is TGTGCCTGGAGTGCCGAGGACCGGGGAACTGAAGCTTTCTTT. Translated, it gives CAWSAEDRGTEAFF.

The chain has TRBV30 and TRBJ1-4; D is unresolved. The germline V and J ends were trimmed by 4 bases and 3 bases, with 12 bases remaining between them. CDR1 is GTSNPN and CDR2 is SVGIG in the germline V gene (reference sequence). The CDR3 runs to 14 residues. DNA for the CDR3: TGTGCCTGGACCTCCGGGATCGCTAATGAAAAACTGTTTTTT. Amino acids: CAWTSGIANEKLFF.

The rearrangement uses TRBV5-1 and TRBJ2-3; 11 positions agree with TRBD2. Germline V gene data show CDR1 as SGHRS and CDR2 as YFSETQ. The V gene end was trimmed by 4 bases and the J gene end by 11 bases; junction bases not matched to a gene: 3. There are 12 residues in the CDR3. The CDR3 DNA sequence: TGCGCCAGCAGCGCCGGGACTAGCGGGCAGTATTTT. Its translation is CASSAGTSGQYF. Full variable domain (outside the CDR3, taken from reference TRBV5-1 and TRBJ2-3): KAGVTQTPRYLIKTRGQQVTLSCSPISGHRSVSWYQQTPGQGLQFLFEYFSETQRNKGNFPGRFSGRQFSNSRSEMNVSTLELGDSALYLCASSAGTSGQYFGPGTRLTVL.

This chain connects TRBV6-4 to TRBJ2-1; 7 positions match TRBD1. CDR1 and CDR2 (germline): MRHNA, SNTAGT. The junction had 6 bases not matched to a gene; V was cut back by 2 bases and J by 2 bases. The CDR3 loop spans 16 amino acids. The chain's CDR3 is CASSDLTGVPYNEQFF. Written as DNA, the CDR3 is TGTGCCAGCAGTGACCTCACAGGGGTCCCCTACAATGAGCAGTTCTTC.

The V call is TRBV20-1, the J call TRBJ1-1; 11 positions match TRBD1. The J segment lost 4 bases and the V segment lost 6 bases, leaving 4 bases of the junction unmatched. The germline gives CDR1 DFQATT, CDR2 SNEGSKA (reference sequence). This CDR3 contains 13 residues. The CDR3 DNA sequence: TGCAGTGCCAGTGGGACAGGGGGCACTGAAGCTTTCTTT. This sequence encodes CSASGTGGTEAFF.

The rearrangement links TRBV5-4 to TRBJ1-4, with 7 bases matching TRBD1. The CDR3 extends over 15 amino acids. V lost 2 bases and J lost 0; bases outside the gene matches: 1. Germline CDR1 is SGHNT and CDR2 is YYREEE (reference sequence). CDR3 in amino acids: CASSLGTATNEKLFF. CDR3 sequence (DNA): TGTGCCAGCAGCTTAGGGACAGCAACTAATGAAAAACTGTTTTTT.

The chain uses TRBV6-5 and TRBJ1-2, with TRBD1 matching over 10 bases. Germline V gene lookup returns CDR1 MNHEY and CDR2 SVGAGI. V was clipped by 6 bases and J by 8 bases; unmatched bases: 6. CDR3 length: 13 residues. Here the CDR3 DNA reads TGTGCCAGCAGGGGGACAGGGGTGGGAGGCTACACCTTC. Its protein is CASRGTGVGGYTF.

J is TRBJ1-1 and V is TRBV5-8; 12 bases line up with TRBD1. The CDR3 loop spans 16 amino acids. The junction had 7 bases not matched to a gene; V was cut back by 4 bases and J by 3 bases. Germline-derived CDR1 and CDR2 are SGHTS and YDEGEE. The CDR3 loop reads CASSTRDRGLYTEAFF. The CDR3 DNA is TGTGCCAGCAGCACCCGGGACAGGGGGCTTTACACTGAAGCTTTCTTT.

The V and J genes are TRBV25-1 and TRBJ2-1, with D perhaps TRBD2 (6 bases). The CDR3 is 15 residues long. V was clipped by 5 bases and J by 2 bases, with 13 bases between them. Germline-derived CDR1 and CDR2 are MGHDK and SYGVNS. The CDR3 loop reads CASSNIAVAYNEQFF. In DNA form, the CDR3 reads TGTGCCAGCAGTAATATAGCGGTTGCCTACAATGAGCAGTTCTTC.